Below are 24 T cell receptor beta chains sequenced from a single sample in a study of blood T cell repertoires in COVID-19. Here immunoSEQ multiplex PCR was the method, and the copy in TCRdb shows in-frame clones only, minus some. This table has 85,000 to 90,000 clones, 91% appearing once. The sample comprised peripheral blood. These receptors were taken from a human donor with active COVID-19. The donor label of this sample is uncertain.

This rearrangement joins TRBV24-1 to TRBJ2-1, with 10 bases fitting TRBD1. V dropped 10 bases and J dropped 14; count of bases not matched to a gene: 7. Germline V gives CDR1 KGHDR, CDR2 SFDVKD. The CDR3 covers 11 residues. CDR3 sequence (DNA): TGTGCCACGCGAGGACAGGGGGGGGAGTTCTTC. This encodes CATRGQGGEFF.

V is TRBV6-2 or TRBV6-3 and J is TRBJ1-6; D unclear. The CDR3 runs 15 residues. Germline V CDR1 and CDR2: MNHEY, SVGEGT. V lost 2 bases, J lost 5 bases, and 10 bases lay in between. The CDR3 DNA follows: TGTGCCAGCAGTTACGGCAGCACTAATAATTCACCCCTCCACTTT. Protein product: CASSYGSTNNSPLHF.

The rearrangement links TRBV6-5 to TRBJ1-6; a possible D gene is TRBD1 (5 bases). The CDR3 covers 13 residues. The V gene's germline CDR1 is MNHEY and CDR2 SVGAGI. V was trimmed by 11 bases and J by 3 bases, leaving 11 bases between them. The CDR3 bases are TGTGCCCACCGACAGAACTATAATTCACCCCTCCACTTT. Its translation is CAHRQNYNSPLHF.

This clone showed up just once. The chain employs TRBV6-2 or TRBV6-3 and TRBJ1-2; possibly TRBD1 for D (6 bases). Germline assignment: CDR1 MNHEY and CDR2 SVGEGT. The V end was cut by 6 bases, the J end by 8 bases, with 28 bases between. The CDR3 has 17 residues. This CDR3 reads CASSPTLMGGRPGGYTF. The CDR3 DNA reads as TGTGCCAGCAGCCCAACCCTAATGGGGGGGCGCCCGGGGGGCTACACCTTC.

The chain couples TRBV25-1 to TRBJ1-1; no reliable D call. Trimming stripped 5 bases from V and 3 bases from J, with 10 bases between. Germline V gives CDR1 MGHDK, CDR2 SYGVNS. The CDR3 length is 13 residues. The CDR3 reads CASSKSMDTEAFF. The CDR3 bases are TGTGCCAGCAGTAAGTCTATGGACACTGAAGCTTTCTTT.

J is TRBJ1-1 and V is TRBV6-1; perhaps TRBD1 as D (6 bases). CDR1 and CDR2 (germline): MNHNS, SASEGT. This CDR3 region has 17 residues. V lost 3 bases and J 4 bases, leaving 21 bases between the germline ends. This CDR3 reads CASSDAAQGRYSTEAFF. CDR3 nucleotide sequence: TGTGCCAGCAGTGACGCGGCGCAGGGGAGATATTCCACTGAAGCTTTCTTT.

The chain links TRBV10-1 to TRBJ2-5; 7 nucleotides agree with TRBD1. Germline trimming cut 5 bases from V and 4 bases from J; bases unmatched to any gene: 7. This CDR3 is built from 14 residues. Germline assignment: CDR1 WNHNN and CDR2 SYGVQD (reference sequence). Here the CDR3 DNA reads TGCGCCAGCAGTCCAACAGGGGCCCTAGAGACCCAGTACTTC. It yields the protein CASSPTGALETQYF.

The table lists this clone with a few counts. The chain joins TRBV6-5 to TRBJ2-7, with TRBD1 identical over 7 bases. V shed 4 bases and J 4 bases; nucleotides not matched to a gene: 13. CDR1 is MNHEY and CDR2 is SVGAGI in the germline V gene. The CDR3 runs 16 residues. The CDR3 spells CASSSPRQGRLYEQYF. CDR3 DNA: TGTGCCAGCAGTTCCCCCCGACAGGGACGACTATACGAGCAGTACTTC.

This rearrangement joins TRBV7-6 to TRBJ2-1; 8 bases align to TRBD2. CDR1 SGHVS and CDR2 FNYEAQ come from the germline V gene. The CDR3 has 16 amino acids. The ends lost 1 base at V and 0 bases at J; junction bases unmatched: 2. The chain's CDR3 is CASSLGGTSSYNEQFF. CDR3 sequence (DNA): TGTGCCAGCAGCTTAGGGGGGACTAGCTCCTACAATGAGCAGTTCTTC.

The chain employs TRBV6-5 and TRBJ1-1; 8 bases align to TRBD1. CDR3 length: 15 residues. The V gene end was trimmed by 5 bases and the J gene end by 4 bases; junction bases not matched to a gene: 9. CDR1 and CDR2 (germline): MNHEY, SVGAGI. The CDR3 DNA reads TGTGCCAGCAGTACGAGGACAGGGTTAAGCACTGAAGCTTTCTTT. It encodes CASSTRTGLSTEAFF.

The chain has TRBV6-1 and TRBJ1-2; 7 positions match TRBD1. The CDR3 consists of 13 residues. Germline V lookup: CDR1 MNHNS, CDR2 SASEGT. V lost 0 bases, J lost 6 bases, and 1 base stayed unmatched. This CDR3 reads CASSEAGTDGYTF. CDR3 DNA sequence: TGTGCCAGCAGTGAAGCCGGGACAGATGGCTACACCTTC.

V gene TRBV5-1 combines with J gene TRBJ1-6; a possible D gene is TRBD1 (6 bases). CDR1 and CDR2 (germline): SGHRS, YFSETQ. The length of the CDR3 is 19 residues. Trimming took off 3 bases at V and 8 bases at J, with 27 bases between the two ends. The CDR3 DNA reads TGCGCCAGCAGCTCCAACCTAATCGAAACAGGGTTGGATTATTCACCCCTCCACTTT. Protein sequence: CASSSNLIETGLDYSPLHF.

V and J are TRBV4-3 and TRBJ1-1, with a weak D call TRBD1 (5 bases). V lost 0 bases to trimming and J lost 1 base, with 9 bases between them. This CDR3 is 15 amino acids long. CDR1 is LGHNA and CDR2 is YSLEER in the germline V gene. As DNA, the CDR3 is TGCGCCAGCAGCCAAGATACGGGGGGGAACACTGAAGCTTTCTTT. Amino acid sequence: CASSQDTGGNTEAFF.

The V gene is TRBV2, the J gene TRBJ2-5, with a possible D match to TRBD1 (7 bases). The CDR3 sequence is 13 residues long. Germline CDR1 reads SNHLY; CDR2 reads FYNNEI. V was trimmed by 6 bases and J by 9 bases, leaving 17 bases between them. The CDR3 loop is CASRLQGWEAQYF. CDR3 coding DNA: TGTGCCAGCAGGTTACAGGGGTGGGAGGCCCAGTACTTC.

The chain has TRBV25-1 and TRBJ2-3, with no clear D. The CDR3 sequence is 12 residues long. CDR1 and CDR2 from the germline V gene are MGHDK and SYGVNS. Trimming removed 6 bases from V and 2 bases from J, with 6 bases in between. CDR3 in DNA: TGTGCCAGCAGCTCTTTCACAGATACGCAGTATTTT. Protein product: CASSSFTDTQYF.

The CDR3 sequence is CASSPHFPGESTDTQYF. CDR3 DNA sequence: TGTGCCAGCAGTCCCCACTTCCCCGGGGAGTCCACAGATACGCAGTATTTT. The chain uses TRBV6-6 and TRBJ2-3, with D possibly matching TRBD2 (5 bases). This CDR3 spans 17 amino acids. The V gene lost 5 bases and the J gene lost 2 bases, with 20 bases spanning the gap. CDR1 MNHNY and CDR2 SVGAGI come from the germline V gene (reference sequence).

The chain recombines TRBV5-4 with TRBJ1-1; D unclear. The CDR3 length is 15 residues. The V gene's germline CDR1 is SGHNT and CDR2 YYREEE (reference sequence). V was cut by 4 bases and J by 0 bases, with 13 bases left in between. The CDR3 loop is CASSPTWLLNTEAFF. As DNA, the CDR3 is TGTGCCAGCAGCCCGACTTGGCTGCTGAACACTGAAGCTTTCTTT.

The chain combines TRBV19 with TRBJ1-5, with 9 bases matching TRBD1. The V gene's germline CDR1 is LNHDA and CDR2 SQIVND (reference sequence). The CDR3 sequence is 13 residues long. The V and J ends lost 4 bases and 7 bases, in that order; junction bases with no gene match: 2. The CDR3 loop is CASSTDRGQPQHF. Here the CDR3 DNA reads TGTGCCAGTAGTACAGACAGGGGGCAGCCCCAGCATTTT.

The V gene is TRBV28, the J gene TRBJ2-7, with TRBD2 as a possible D gene (6 bases). The CDR3 spans 13 residues. Germline CDR1 and CDR2: MDHEN and SYDVKM. V lost 6 bases, J lost 8 bases, and 17 bases lay in between. The CDR3 loop is CASSHPLAAQQYF. For the CDR3, the DNA is TGTGCCAGCAGCCACCCACTAGCAGCCCAGCAGTACTTC.

The J gene is TRBJ2-2, the V gene TRBV18; a weak D match, TRBD2 (5 bases). Germline V gives CDR1 KGHSH, CDR2 LQKENI. Trimming cost V 3 bases and J 6 bases, with 17 bases left between them. The CDR3 is made up of 16 amino acids. DNA of the CDR3: TGTGCCAGCTCACCGTCCTGGGGAGAGCGGTCCGGGGAGCTGTTTTTT. Its protein is CASSPSWGERSGELFF.

This chain links TRBV29-1 with TRBJ2-3; 10 positions agree with TRBD2. This CDR3 has 15 residues. Germline-derived CDR1 and CDR2 are SQVTM and ANQGSEA. V was pared by 7 bases and J by 3 bases, with 10 bases of the junction left unmatched. For the CDR3, the DNA is TGCAGCGCTGCTCGGGTAGCGGGGGGTACAGATACGCAGTATTTT. Residues: CSAARVAGGTDTQYF.

This chain links TRBV5-6 with TRBJ2-6, with a tentative D call TRBD1 (6 bases). Trimming removed 2 bases at V and 3 bases at J, with 12 bases between. CDR3 length: 16 amino acids. Germline-derived CDR1 and CDR2 are SGHDT and YYEEEE. For the CDR3, the DNA is TGTGCCAGCAGCTTCCGATCAGGGGATGGGGCCAACGTCCTGACTTTC. Its translation is CASSFRSGDGANVLTF.

This sequence joins TRBV6-2 or TRBV6-3 and TRBJ1-5, with TRBD1 matching over 12 bases. Germline lookup yields CDR1 MNHEY and CDR2 SVGEGT. Unmatched junction bases numbered 9, after V lost 4 bases and J lost 2 bases. This CDR3 region has 18 residues. CDR3 coding DNA: TGTGCCAGCAGTTTTCCTTGGGGGGACAGGGGGCGCAATCAGCCCCAGCATTTT. Translated, it gives CASSFPWGDRGRNQPQHF.

V usage is TRBV7-2 and J usage is TRBJ2-5; possible D gene TRBD2, 6 bases. Germline CDR1 reads SGHTA; CDR2 reads FQGNSA. Trimming took 2 bases from V and 3 from J, leaving 10 bases between them. The CDR3 loop spans 14 amino acids. CDR3 residues: CASSLYSGEETQYF. In DNA, the CDR3 is TGTGCCAGCAGCTTATATTCGGGGGAAGAGACCCAGTACTTC.